The 2 T cell receptor beta chains reported below all come from one sample, sequenced in a study of shared clonotypes between healthy human individuals (dated by TCRdb to about 2020). The library was produced with the immunoSEQ multiplex PCR assay. TCRdb holds this immuneACCESS table with in-frame rearrangements only. Some clones are missing; in checked studies, unresolved V genes explain under half, and the rest has no known cause. The sample has around 550,000 clones on record, 95% to 97% of them singletons. 0.055% to 0.075% of the sample belongs to the ten largest clones. The specimen was naive CD4+ T cells sorted from blood. The sample's cell subset or site, from its label and the paper: CD45RA+ positively selected. The receptors shown here come from a woman in her twenties or thirties in good health.

For this clone: The same CDR3 arises from other DNA sequences in this sample as well. The genes are TRBV28 and TRBJ2-7, with D tentatively TRBD2 (5 bases). Germline CDR1 MDHEN, CDR2 SYDVKM. Trimming took 7 bases from V and 0 from J, leaving 7 bases between them. CDR3 length: 12 amino acids. The CDR3 region has the DNA TGTGCCAGCACTAGCAGCTCCTACGAGCAGTACTTC. Translation: CASTSSSYEQYF.

The chain has TRBV6-5 and TRBJ1-1; D ambiguous. Germline-derived CDR1 and CDR2 are MNHEY and SVGAGI. CDR3 length: 16 residues. Trimming removed 3 bases from V and 6 bases from J, with 20 bases in between. The CDR3 protein is CASSYGRVPSNSEAFF. The DNA for the CDR3 is TGTGCCAGCAGTTATGGTCGAGTCCCTAGTAACTCTGAAGCTTTCTTT.